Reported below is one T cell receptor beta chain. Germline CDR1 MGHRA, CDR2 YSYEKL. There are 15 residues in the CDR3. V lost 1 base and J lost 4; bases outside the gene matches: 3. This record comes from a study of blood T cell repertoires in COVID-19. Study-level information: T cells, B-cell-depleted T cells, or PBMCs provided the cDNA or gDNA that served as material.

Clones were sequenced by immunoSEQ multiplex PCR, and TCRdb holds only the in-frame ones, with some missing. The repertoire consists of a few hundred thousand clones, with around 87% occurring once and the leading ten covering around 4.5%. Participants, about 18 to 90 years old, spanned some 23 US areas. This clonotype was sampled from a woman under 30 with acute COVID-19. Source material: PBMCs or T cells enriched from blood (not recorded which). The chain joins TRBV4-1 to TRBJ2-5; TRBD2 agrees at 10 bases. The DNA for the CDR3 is TGCGCCAGCAGCCAAGGCCTAGCGGGAGCAGAGACCCAGTACTTC. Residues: CASSQGLAGAETQYF.